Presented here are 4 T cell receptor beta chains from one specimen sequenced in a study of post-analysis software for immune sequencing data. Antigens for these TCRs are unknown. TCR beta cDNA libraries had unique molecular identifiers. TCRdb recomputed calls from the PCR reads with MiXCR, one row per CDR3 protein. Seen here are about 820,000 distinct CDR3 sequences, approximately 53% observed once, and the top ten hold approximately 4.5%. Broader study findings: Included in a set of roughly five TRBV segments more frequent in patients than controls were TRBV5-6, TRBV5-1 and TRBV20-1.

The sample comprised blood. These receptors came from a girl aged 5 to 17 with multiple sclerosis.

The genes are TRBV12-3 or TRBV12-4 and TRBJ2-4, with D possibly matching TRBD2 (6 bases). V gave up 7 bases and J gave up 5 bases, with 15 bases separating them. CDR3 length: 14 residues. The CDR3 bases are TGTGCCAGCAACCAAGGGAGGCCCCAAAACATTCAGTACTTC. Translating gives CASNQGRPQNIQYF.

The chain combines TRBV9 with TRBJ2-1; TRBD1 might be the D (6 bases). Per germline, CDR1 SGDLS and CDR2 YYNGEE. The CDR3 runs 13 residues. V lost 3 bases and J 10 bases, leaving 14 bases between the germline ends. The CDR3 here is CASSAHRVGEQFF. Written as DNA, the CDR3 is TGTGCCAGCAGCGCCCACAGGGTCGGAGAGCAGTTCTTC.

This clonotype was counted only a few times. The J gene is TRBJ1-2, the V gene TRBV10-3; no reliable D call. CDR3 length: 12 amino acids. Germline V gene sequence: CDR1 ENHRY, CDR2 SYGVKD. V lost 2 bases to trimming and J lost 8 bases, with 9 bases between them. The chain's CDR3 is CAISEGSWGYTF. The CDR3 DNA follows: TGTGCCATCAGTGAGGGGTCTTGGGGCTACACCTTC.

The CDR3 nucleotides are TGCAGCGTTGGGGGGACAGGGGTGAACACTGAAGCTTTCTTT. The encoded protein is CSVGGTGVNTEAFF. V is TRBV29-1 and J is TRBJ1-1, with 10 bases lining up with TRBD1. The CDR3 extends over 14 amino acids. Trimming cost V 4 bases and J 0 bases; bases outside gene matches: 2. Germline lookup yields CDR1 SQVTM and CDR2 ANQGSEA.